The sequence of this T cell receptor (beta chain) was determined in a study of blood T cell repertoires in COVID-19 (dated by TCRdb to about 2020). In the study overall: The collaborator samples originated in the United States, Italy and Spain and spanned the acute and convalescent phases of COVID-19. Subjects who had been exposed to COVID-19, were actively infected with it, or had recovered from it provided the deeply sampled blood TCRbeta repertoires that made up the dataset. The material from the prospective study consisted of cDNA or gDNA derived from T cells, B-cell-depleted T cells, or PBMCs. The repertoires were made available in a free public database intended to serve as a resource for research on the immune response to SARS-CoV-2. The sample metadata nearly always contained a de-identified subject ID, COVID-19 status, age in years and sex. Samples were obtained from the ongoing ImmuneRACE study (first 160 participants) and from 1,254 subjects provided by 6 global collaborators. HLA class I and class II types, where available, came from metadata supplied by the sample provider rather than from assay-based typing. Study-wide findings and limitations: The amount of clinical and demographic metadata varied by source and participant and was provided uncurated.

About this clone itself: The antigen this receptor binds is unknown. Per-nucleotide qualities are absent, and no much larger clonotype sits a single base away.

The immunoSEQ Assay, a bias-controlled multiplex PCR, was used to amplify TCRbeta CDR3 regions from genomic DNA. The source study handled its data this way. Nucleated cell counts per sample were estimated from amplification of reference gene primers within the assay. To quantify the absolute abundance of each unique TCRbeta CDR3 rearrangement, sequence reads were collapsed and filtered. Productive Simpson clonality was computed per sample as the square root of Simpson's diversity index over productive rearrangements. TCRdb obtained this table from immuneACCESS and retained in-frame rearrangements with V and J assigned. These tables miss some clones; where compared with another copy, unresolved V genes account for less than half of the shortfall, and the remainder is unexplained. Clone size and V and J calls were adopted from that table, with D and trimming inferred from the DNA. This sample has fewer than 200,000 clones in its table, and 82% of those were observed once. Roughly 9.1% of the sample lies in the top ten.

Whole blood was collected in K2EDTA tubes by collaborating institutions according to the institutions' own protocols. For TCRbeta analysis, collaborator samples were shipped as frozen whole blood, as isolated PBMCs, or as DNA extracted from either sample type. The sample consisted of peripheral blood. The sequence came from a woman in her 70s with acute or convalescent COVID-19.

CDR3 loop: CSVSVTGELFF. The DNA is TGCAGCGTATCCGTCACCGGGGAGCTGTTTTTT. The receptor chain draws on TRBV29-1 and TRBJ2-2; no D gene is confidently identified. The germline ends are 6 bases apart after V is trimmed by 6 bases and J by 4 bases. Looking up the germline V gene yields CDR1 SQVTM and CDR2 ANQGSEA. The CDR3 numbers 11 residues from cysteine through phenylalanine. The entry retains the CDR3 DNA only, 33 bases that are in frame from base 1.